This T cell receptor beta chain emerged from a study of cytomegalovirus exposure and HLA in healthy donors. A word on this clone: Its antigen is currently unknown.

Findings and caveats of the study: Diagnosis of cytomegalovirus status made by the classifier reportedly showed high specificity and sensitivity.

PCR amplification relied on 60 Vbeta primers (plus 13 Jbeta primers). TCRdb's table, derived via immunoSEQ multiplex PCR, lists solely in-frame clones and lacks some. In the table there are about 270,000 clones, roughly 70% of which are singletons. The CDR3 runs to 13 residues. Germline CDR1 SEHNR, CDR2 FQNEAQ (reference sequence). The V and J ends lost 1 base and 7 bases respectively, with 10 bases between them. The sample comprised PBMCs. The V gene is TRBV7-9, the J gene TRBJ1-2, with D possibly being TRBD1 (5 bases). The sequence came from a female donor in good health and CMV-seronegative. CDR3 protein: CASSLDGQGGYTF. The CDR3 nucleotides read TGTGCCAGCAGCTTAGACGGACAAGGTGGCTACACCTTC. The entire variable domain, with the rest obtained from reference TRBV7-9 and TRBJ1-2, is as follows: DTGVSQNPRHKITKRGQNVTFRCDPISEHNRLYWYRQTLGQGPEFLTYFQNEAQLEKSRLLSDRFSAERPKGSFSTLEIQRTEQGDSAMYLCASSLDGQGGYTFGSGTRLTVV.